This T cell receptor beta chain was captured by sequencing in a study of T cell repertoires in cytomegalovirus infection. Looking at the study overall: Public signatures in TCR beta pointed to CMV infection and matching HLA type. Notes on the study in general: CMV carriers having the relevant HLA were flagged by cumulative public TCR beta family frequency. The study found HLA-C-restricted CMV-specific TCR beta clonotypes dominating the ex vivo response.

TCRdb re-derived calls from the reads in MiXCR, one entry per CDR3 protein. The data hold roughly 320,000 distinct CDR3 sequences, with 8% to 10% observed a single time. Looked up from germline, CDR1 is ENHRY and CDR2 is SYGVKD. The junction had 7 bases not matched to a gene; V was cut back by 7 bases and J by 4 bases. The CDR3 extends over 16 amino acids. This clonotype was observed a handful of times. Its antigen is currently unknown. The chain joins TRBV10-3 to TRBJ2-2, with 12 positions matching TRBD2. Input material: PBMCs. The source of this sequence is a human donor in good health (CMV status not recorded). Some clones in this sample may be carry-over from other donors' samples. The CDR3 sequence: CAITQTSGGATGELFF. For the CDR3, the DNA is TGTGCCATCACTCAGACTAGCGGGGGAGCCACCGGGGAGCTGTTTTTT.